Each of the 28 T cell receptor beta chains below was sequenced from the same sample in a study of cytomegalovirus exposure and HLA in healthy donors (TCRdb year 2017). Library creation used the immunoSEQ multiplex PCR assay. For the multiplex PCR, a mixture combining 60 forward primers for TCR Vbeta segments and 13 reverse primers for TCR Jbeta segments was used. TCRdb retrieved this table from immuneACCESS and kept in-frame rearrangements only. Not all clones are present; in checked studies, unresolved V genes account for under half, and no reason is known for the remainder. The sample table records under 250,000 clones; under 85% of these occur just once. Approximately 1.5% of the sample lies in the top ten. Sequenced material: PBMCs. The receptors shown here come from a middle-aged man in good health and CMV-seronegative.

The chain joins TRBV27 to TRBJ1-1; possibly TRBD1 for D (6 bases). In germline, CDR1 is MNHEY, CDR2 SMNVEV (reference sequence). The germline V and J ends were trimmed by 1 base and 1 base, with 16 bases remaining between them. This CDR3 has 17 amino acids. Here the CDR3 reads CASSLFADSLENTEAFF. The CDR3 nucleotides are TGTGCCAGCAGTTTATTTGCGGACAGCTTGGAGAACACTGAAGCTTTCTTT.

The V and J genes are TRBV19 and TRBJ1-1, with no clear D. The ends were cut back, 3 bases at V and 1 base at J, with 15 bases in the middle. CDR3 length: 16 residues. The germline gives CDR1 LNHDA, CDR2 SQIVND (reference sequence). The CDR3 DNA is TGTGCCAGTAGTATCGGATCCTCCCGGGGGAACACTGAAGCTTTCTTT. Encoded protein: CASSIGSSRGNTEAFF.

In DNA form, the CDR3 reads TGTGCCAGCAGCTCCCCTCCAAGGGGACAGGGTAATAGGGACACTGAAGCTTTCTTT. It is translated as CASSSPPRGQGNRDTEAFF. This chain links TRBV27 with TRBJ1-1; 9 positions agree with TRBD1. Germline trimming cut 6 bases from V and 3 bases from J; bases unmatched to any gene: 20. This CDR3 has 19 amino acids. Per germline, CDR1 MNHEY and CDR2 SMNVEV (reference sequence).

This chain joins TRBV7-8 and TRBJ2-7; 7 bases are a match to TRBD2. CDR3 length: 16 amino acids. J lost 4 bases, V lost 5 bases, and 14 bases had no gene match. Germline CDR1 reads SGHVS; CDR2 reads FQNEAQ. The CDR3 DNA is TGTGCCAGCAGCCCGGTCATGGGAGGGTTGATTTACGAGCAGTACTTC. It is translated as CASSPVMGGLIYEQYF.

J is TRBJ1-2 and V is TRBV9; TRBD1 might be the D (6 bases). CDR3 length equals 14 residues. CDR1 is SGDLS, CDR2 YYNGEE, per germline. Between the trimmed V and J ends, which lost 4 bases and 4 bases, there was a span of 14 bases. The CDR3 DNA reads as TGTGCCAGCAGCCCTCAGGGGTACGGCTATGGCTACACCTTC. Its translation is CASSPQGYGYGYTF.

The chain combines TRBV5-4 with TRBJ2-5; perhaps TRBD2 as D (7 bases). The CDR3 length is 15 residues. Trimming took off 4 bases at V and 7 bases at J, with 20 bases between the two ends. Germline CDR1 SGHNT, CDR2 YYREEE (reference sequence). CDR3 in amino acids: CASSPGGAPVATQYF. CDR3 bases: TGTGCCAGCAGCCCTGGGGGGGCTCCCGTTGCGACCCAGTACTTC.

The sample holds one count of this clone. This sequence joins TRBV27 and TRBJ2-1; 12 bases map to TRBD2. Germline values: CDR1 MNHEY, CDR2 SMNVEV (reference sequence). The CDR3 covers 15 residues. The ends lost 5 bases at V and 8 bases at J; junction bases unmatched: 7. CDR3: CASSTRLAGEDEQFF. The CDR3, as DNA: TGTGCCAGCAGTACCCGACTAGCGGGAGAAGATGAGCAGTTCTTC.

The rearrangement uses TRBV5-1 and TRBJ2-5; a possible D gene is TRBD2 (5 bases). The CDR3 has 14 residues. The germline gives CDR1 SGHRS, CDR2 YFSETQ. V was clipped by 4 bases and J by 0 bases, with 10 bases between them. The CDR3 region is CASSPDSNQETQYF. CDR3 nucleotides: TGCGCCAGCAGCCCGGACTCTAACCAAGAGACCCAGTACTTC.

The rearrangement joins TRBV29-1 to TRBJ2-1; D possibly corresponds to TRBD2 (5 bases). Trimming took 4 bases from V and 1 from J, leaving 8 bases between them. Germline lookup yields CDR1 SQVTM and CDR2 ANQGSEA. The CDR3 is 13 residues long. CDR3 bases: TGCAGCGTTGTCCAGCGGTCCTACAATGAGCAGTTCTTC. Amino acids: CSVVQRSYNEQFF.

V is TRBV19 and J is TRBJ2-4; 7 nucleotides match TRBD2. The CDR3 spans 16 residues. The V gene's germline CDR1 is LNHDA and CDR2 SQIVND (reference sequence). V was clipped by 3 bases and J by 3 bases; unmatched bases: 8. CDR3 loop: CASSINSGNGKNIQYF. Written as DNA, the CDR3 is TGTGCCAGTAGTATTAACAGCGGGAATGGCAAAAACATTCAGTACTTC.

On this clone itself: In the same sample, other DNA sequences code for this CDR3. CDR3 loop: CASSQVTVSSNQPQHF. The CDR3 coding sequence is TGCGCCAGCAGCCAAGTAACAGTCTCTAGCAATCAGCCCCAGCATTTT. The gene calls are TRBV4-1 and TRBJ1-5, with no clear D. Germline V gives CDR1 MGHRA, CDR2 YSYEKL. The CDR3 covers 16 residues. V was cut by 1 base and J by 0 bases, with 10 bases left in between.

This clone came up once. V is TRBV25-1 and J is TRBJ2-1, with D perhaps matching TRBD2 (5 bases). CDR1 and CDR2 (germline): MGHDK, SYGVNS. Between the trimmed V and J ends, which lost 4 bases and 6 bases, there was a span of 16 bases. This CDR3 is built from 15 residues. CDR3 nucleotide sequence: TGTGCCAGCAGTGCGACGGGGTGGGCTGGCAATGAGCAGTTCTTC. This encodes CASSATGWAGNEQFF.

This clone was picked up a small number of times. The chain combines TRBV7-6 with TRBJ2-2; TRBD2 aligns across 12 bases. Unmatched junction bases numbered 7, after V lost 4 bases and J lost 7 bases. The CDR3 is made up of 16 amino acids. Germline values: CDR1 SGHVS, CDR2 FNYEAQ. The CDR3 protein is CASSSPTSGRGGELFF. The CDR3, as DNA: TGTGCCAGCAGCTCGCCGACTAGCGGGAGAGGCGGGGAGCTGTTTTTT. The full variable domain, in which reference TRBV7-6 and TRBJ2-2 provide the parts outside the CDR3, is GAGVSQSPRYKVTKRGQDVALRCDPISGHVSLYWYRQALGQGPEFLTYFNYEAQQDKSGLPNDRFSAERPEGSISTLTIQRTEQRDSAMYRCASSSPTSGRGGELFFGEGSRLTVL.

The chain combines TRBV28 with TRBJ2-7; 9 nucleotides agree with TRBD1. The ends lost 6 bases at V and 4 bases at J; junction bases unmatched: 7. The CDR3 spans 14 residues. Germline values: CDR1 MDHEN, CDR2 SYDVKM. The CDR3 DNA reads TGTGCCAGCAGATTAGGACAGGGGTCGTACGAGCAGTACTTC. Translating it yields CASRLGQGSYEQYF.

The rearrangement joins TRBV28 to TRBJ1-1, with D maybe TRBD1 (5 bases). The CDR3 is 12 amino acids. The germline CDR1 and CDR2 sequences are MDHEN and SYDVKM. The V and J ends lost 8 bases and 5 bases respectively, with 12 bases between them. The CDR3 loop reads CASQWGGTEAFF. CDR3 DNA sequence: TGTGCCAGCCAGTGGGGGGGGACTGAAGCTTTCTTT. Filled out from reference TRBV28 and TRBJ1-1, the complete variable domain reads DVKVTQSSRYLVKRTGEKVFLECVQDMDHENMFWYRQDPGLGLRLIYFSYDVKMKEKGDIPEGYSVSREKKERFSLILESASTNQTSMYLCASQWGGTEAFFGQGTRLTVV.

This clone has only a few counts. The chain links TRBV9 to TRBJ2-1, with 7 nucleotides matching TRBD2. Germline CDR1 and CDR2: SGDLS and YYNGEE. Unmatched junction bases numbered 8, after V lost 4 bases and J lost 4 bases. CDR3 size: 15 residues. The CDR3 coding sequence is TGTGCCAGCAGCTCTCCTAGCGGCCCTTACAATGAGCAGTTCTTC. Translation: CASSSPSGPYNEQFF.

CDR3 bases: TGTGCCAGTAGTGCCCGGACAGGGGGAGGTCAGCCCCAGCATTTT. The encoded protein is CASSARTGGGQPQHF. The chain employs TRBV19 and TRBJ1-5; TRBD1 matches 10 bases. Trimming cost V 5 bases and J 6 bases; bases outside gene matches: 7. Per the germline V gene, CDR1 is LNHDA and CDR2 is SQIVND (reference sequence). The CDR3 is 15 residues long.

J is TRBJ2-2 and V is TRBV7-3, with 7 bases fitting TRBD2. CDR3 size: 16 residues. The J segment lost 0 bases and the V segment lost 4 bases, leaving 5 bases of the junction unmatched. Germline V lookup: CDR1 SGHTA, CDR2 FQGTGA. CDR3 DNA sequence: TGTGCCAGCAGCTCGCGACTAGCAGCGAACACCGGGGAGCTGTTTTTT. Amino acids: CASSSRLAANTGELFF.

The J gene is TRBJ2-7, the V gene TRBV6-6, with D possibly matching TRBD1 (5 bases). The CDR3 consists of 13 residues. The germline V and J ends were trimmed by 1 base and 5 bases, with 9 bases remaining between them. The germline gives CDR1 MNHNY, CDR2 SVGAGI (reference sequence). CDR3 bases: TGTGCCAGCAGTTACTTACAGGCCCACGAGCAGTACTTC. Translating it yields CASSYLQAHEQYF.

The chain employs TRBV5-4 and TRBJ2-7; TRBD1 might be the D (6 bases). Trimming removed 4 bases at V and 4 bases at J, with 18 bases between. Germline V CDR1 and CDR2: SGHNT, YYREEE (reference sequence). This CDR3 spans 15 amino acids. For the CDR3, the DNA is TGTGCCAGCAGCCCTCTAACAGGGAGCCTTTACGAGCAGTACTTC. It specifies CASSPLTGSLYEQYF.

The V call is TRBV7-3, the J call TRBJ1-1, with D hard to call. The CDR3 has 13 residues. The germline gives CDR1 SGHTA, CDR2 FQGTGA. V was pared by 3 bases and J by 1 base, with 6 bases between. The CDR3 DNA follows: TGTGCCAGCAGCTTTCCGGGGAACACTGAAGCTTTCTTT. Translated, it gives CASSFPGNTEAFF.

This clone showed up just once. This rearrangement joins TRBV6-1 to TRBJ1-1; possible D gene TRBD1, 6 bases. The CDR3 loop spans 11 amino acids. Germline V gene sequence: CDR1 MNHNS, CDR2 SASEGT. Trimming pared 2 bases from V and 10 bases from J, leaving 8 bases between. The DNA of the CDR3 is TGTGCCAGCAGTGAAAAGGGGGTAGCTTTCTTT. It specifies CASSEKGVAFF.

The V call is TRBV6-1, the J call TRBJ2-7, with 9 bases matching TRBD1. The CDR3 length is 14 residues. The V segment lost 6 bases and the J segment 3 bases; nucleotides outside the gene matches: 6. Per the germline V gene, CDR1 is MNHNS and CDR2 is SASEGT. In DNA form, the CDR3 reads TGTGCCAGCAGCACCGGGACAGGGATCTACGAGCAGTACTTC. It yields the protein CASSTGTGIYEQYF.

Written as DNA, the CDR3 is TGCGCCAGCAGTGAGCGGGGGGCAGCAACTAGCGGGAGGGGTGAGCAGTTCTTC. Its protein product is CASSERGAATSGRGEQFF. The chain has TRBV10-1 and TRBJ2-1, with TRBD2 identical over 13 bases. The CDR3 contains 18 residues. The junction had 13 bases not matched to a gene; V was cut back by 2 bases and J by 9 bases. Germline values: CDR1 WNHNN, CDR2 SYGVQD (reference sequence).

The rearrangement links TRBV11-2 to TRBJ2-3; 7 positions match TRBD2. Germline-derived CDR1 and CDR2 are SGHAT and FQNNGV. This CDR3 is 16 amino acids long. Trimming removed 6 bases from V and 3 bases from J; junction bases left unmatched: 12. The CDR3 coding sequence is TGTGCCAGCAGTTATACGTCTCGACTAGCAACAGATACGCAGTATTTT. Translation gives CASSYTSRLATDTQYF.

The chain is built from TRBV5-6 and TRBJ2-2; TRBD1 is a possible D gene (6 bases). The V end was cut by 4 bases, the J end by 6 bases, with 16 bases between. Germline values: CDR1 SGHDT, CDR2 YYEEEE. CDR3 length equals 15 residues. The CDR3 nucleotides are TGTGCCAGCAGCCCGAACCAGGGGTCAGCCGGGGAGCTGTTTTTT. This codes for CASSPNQGSAGELFF.

V and J are TRBV28 and TRBJ2-2; TRBD1 matches at 8 bases. Germline values: CDR1 MDHEN, CDR2 SYDVKM. V was pared by 4 bases and J by 7 bases, with 8 bases of the junction left unmatched. This CDR3 has 15 residues. CDR3 sequence (DNA): TGTGCCAGCAGTTACCCAGGGGGCGAGATCGGGGAGCTGTTTTTT. Protein sequence: CASSYPGGEIGELFF. The variable domain in full, with the rest retrieved from reference TRBV28 and TRBJ2-2, is DVKVTQSSRYLVKRTGEKVFLECVQDMDHENMFWYRQDPGLGLRLIYFSYDVKMKEKGDIPEGYSVSREKKERFSLILESASTNQTSMYLCASSYPGGEIGELFFGEGSRLTVL.

The chain is built from TRBV7-9 and TRBJ1-2, with no clear D. The CDR3 runs to 13 residues. V dropped 6 bases and J dropped 6 bases, with 14 bases sitting between them. The germline CDR1 and CDR2 sequences are SEHNR and FQNEAQ (reference sequence). The CDR3 region has the DNA TGTGCCAGCAGTCAAGCGCATCTAGATGGCTACACCTTC. Its translation: CASSQAHLDGYTF.